This T cell receptor beta chain was identified during a study of T cells in Graves' hyperthyroidism and ophthalmopathy. Study-wide points: Expanded thyroid clonotypes (above 0.001) were mostly also found in blood. A model built on 13 V-J features separated ophthalmopathy from stable hyperthyroidism.

Regarding this clonotype: Its specificity is not known.

Germline CDR1 and CDR2: WNHNN and SYGVQD (reference sequence). V was trimmed by 0 bases and J by 5 bases, leaving 7 bases between them. CDR3 length: 13 amino acids. Amplification yielded TCR beta CDR3 regions, with RNA transcripts as the source. In the first-round RT-PCR of the TCR CDR3, the HTBI primer set was used. Using its own MiXCR run on the multiplex PCR reads, TCRdb lists one record per CDR3 protein. Of 550,000 to 700,000 distinct CDR3 sequences listed, about 43% were seen once; the top ten hold 15% to 20%. Exclusions: uncontrolled infection, other autoimmune disease, pregnancy, lactation. Every diagnosis used clinical symptoms, serum thyroxine and TRAb, thyroid ultrasound and orbital computed tomography.

Sequencing input: peripheral blood or thyroid tissue (not recorded which). This sequence joins TRBV10-1 and TRBJ2-5; D call uncertain. This sequence originates from an adult woman with Graves' disease, either hyperthyroidism or ophthalmopathy (not recorded which). The CDR3 loop reads CASSESMMETQYF. CDR3 nucleotide sequence: TGCGCCAGCAGTGAGTCGATGATGGAGACCCAGTACTTC.